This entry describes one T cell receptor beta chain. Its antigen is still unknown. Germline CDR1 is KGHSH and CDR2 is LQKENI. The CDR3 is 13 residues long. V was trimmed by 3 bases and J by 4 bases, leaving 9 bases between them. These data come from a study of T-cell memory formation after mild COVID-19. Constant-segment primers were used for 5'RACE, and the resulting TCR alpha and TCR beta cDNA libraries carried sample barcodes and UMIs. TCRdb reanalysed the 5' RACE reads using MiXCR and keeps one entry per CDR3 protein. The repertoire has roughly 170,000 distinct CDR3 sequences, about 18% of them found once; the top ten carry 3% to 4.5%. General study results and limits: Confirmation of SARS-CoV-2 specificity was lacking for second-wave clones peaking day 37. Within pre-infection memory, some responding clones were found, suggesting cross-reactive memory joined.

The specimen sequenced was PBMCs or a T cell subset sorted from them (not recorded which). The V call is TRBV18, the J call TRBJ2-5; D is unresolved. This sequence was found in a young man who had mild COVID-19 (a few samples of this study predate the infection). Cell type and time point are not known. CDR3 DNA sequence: TGTGCCAGCTCACCTGAACAGTTAGAGACCCAGTACTTC. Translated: CASSPEQLETQYF.